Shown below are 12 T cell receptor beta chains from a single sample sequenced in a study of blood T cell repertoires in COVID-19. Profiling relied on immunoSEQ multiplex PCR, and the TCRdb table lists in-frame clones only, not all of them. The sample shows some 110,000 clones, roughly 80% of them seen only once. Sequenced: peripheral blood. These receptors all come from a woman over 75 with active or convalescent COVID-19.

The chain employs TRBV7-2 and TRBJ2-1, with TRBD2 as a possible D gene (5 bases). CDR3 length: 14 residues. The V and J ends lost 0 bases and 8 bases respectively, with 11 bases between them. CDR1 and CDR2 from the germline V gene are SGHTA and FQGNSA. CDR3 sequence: CASSLATGGYEQFF. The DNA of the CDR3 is TGTGCCAGCAGCTTAGCGACTGGAGGCTATGAGCAGTTCTTC.

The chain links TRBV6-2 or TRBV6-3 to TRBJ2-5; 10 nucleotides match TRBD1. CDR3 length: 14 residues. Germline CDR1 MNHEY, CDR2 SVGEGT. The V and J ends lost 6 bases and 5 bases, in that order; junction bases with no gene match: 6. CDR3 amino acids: CASSHGQGEETQYF. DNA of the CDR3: TGTGCCAGCAGCCACGGACAGGGGGAGGAGACCCAGTACTTC.

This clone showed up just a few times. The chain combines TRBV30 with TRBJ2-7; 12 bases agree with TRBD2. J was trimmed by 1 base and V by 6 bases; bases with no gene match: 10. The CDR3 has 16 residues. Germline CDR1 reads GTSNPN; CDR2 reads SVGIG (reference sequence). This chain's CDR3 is CACTLAGGPGSYEQYF. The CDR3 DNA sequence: TGTGCCTGCACGCTAGCGGGAGGGCCGGGGTCCTACGAGCAGTACTTC.

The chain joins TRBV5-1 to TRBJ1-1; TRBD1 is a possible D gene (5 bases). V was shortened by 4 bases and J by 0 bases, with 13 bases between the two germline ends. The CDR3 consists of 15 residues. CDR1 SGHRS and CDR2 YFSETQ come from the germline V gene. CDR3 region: CASSPREGMNTEAFF. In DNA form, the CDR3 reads TGCGCCAGCAGCCCGAGGGAGGGGATGAACACTGAAGCTTTCTTT.

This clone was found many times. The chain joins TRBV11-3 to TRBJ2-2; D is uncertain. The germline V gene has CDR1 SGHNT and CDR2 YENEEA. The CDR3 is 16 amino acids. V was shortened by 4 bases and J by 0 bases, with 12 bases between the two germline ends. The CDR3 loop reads CASSSGDTPNTGELFF. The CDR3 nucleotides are TGTGCCAGCAGCTCCGGCGACACTCCGAACACCGGGGAGCTGTTTTTT.

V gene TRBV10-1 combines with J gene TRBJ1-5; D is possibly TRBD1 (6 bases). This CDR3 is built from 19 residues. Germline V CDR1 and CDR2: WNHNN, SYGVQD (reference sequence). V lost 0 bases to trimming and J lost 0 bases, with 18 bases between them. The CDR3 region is CASSESHGQITLSNQPQHF. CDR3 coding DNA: TGCGCCAGCAGTGAGTCGCACGGACAGATTACCCTTAGCAATCAGCCCCAGCATTTT.

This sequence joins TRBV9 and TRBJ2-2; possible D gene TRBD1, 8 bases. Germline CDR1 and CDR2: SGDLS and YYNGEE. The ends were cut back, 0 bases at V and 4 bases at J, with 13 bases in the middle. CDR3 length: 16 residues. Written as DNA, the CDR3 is TGTGCCAGCAGCGTAGTTACAGGGGGGGCCACCGGGGAGCTGTTTTTT. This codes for CASSVVTGGATGELFF.

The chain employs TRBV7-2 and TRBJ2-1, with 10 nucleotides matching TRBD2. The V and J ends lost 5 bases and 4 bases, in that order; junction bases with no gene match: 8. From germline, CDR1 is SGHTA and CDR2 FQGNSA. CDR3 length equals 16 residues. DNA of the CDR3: TGTGCCAGCAGCCCCTGGACTAGCGGCCGATACAATGAGCAGTTCTTC. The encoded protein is CASSPWTSGRYNEQFF.

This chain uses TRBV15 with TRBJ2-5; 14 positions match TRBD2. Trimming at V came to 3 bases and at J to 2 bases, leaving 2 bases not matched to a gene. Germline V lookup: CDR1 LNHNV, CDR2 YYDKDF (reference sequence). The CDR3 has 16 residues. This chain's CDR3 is CATSSGLAGGQETQYF. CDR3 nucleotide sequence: TGTGCCACCAGCAGCGGACTAGCGGGGGGACAAGAGACCCAGTACTTC.

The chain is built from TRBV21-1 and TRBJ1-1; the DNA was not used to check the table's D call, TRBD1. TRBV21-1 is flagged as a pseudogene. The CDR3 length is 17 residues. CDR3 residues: CASSNPGTVCHSTEAFF. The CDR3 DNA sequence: TGTGCCAGCAGCAACCCCGGGACAGTCTGTCATAGCACTGAAGCTTTCTTT.

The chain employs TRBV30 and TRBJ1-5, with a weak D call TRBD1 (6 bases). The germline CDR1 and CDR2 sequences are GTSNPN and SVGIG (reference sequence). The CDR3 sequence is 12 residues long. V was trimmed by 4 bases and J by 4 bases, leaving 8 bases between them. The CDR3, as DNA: TGTGCCTGGACTCAGGGGAATCAGCCCCAGCATTTT. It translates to CAWTQGNQPQHF.

For the CDR3, the DNA is TGTGCTAGTGGTATCGGGGGGCAAAACACCATATATTTT. Protein product: CASGIGGQNTIYF. The chain carries TRBV12-5 and TRBJ1-3; a weak D match, TRBD1 (6 bases). The CDR3 has 13 amino acids. V was trimmed by 5 bases and J by 6 bases, leaving 11 bases between them. Germline V CDR1 and CDR2: LGHNT, FRNRAP.